This T cell receptor (beta chain) was recovered during a study of beta chain features in type 1 diabetes. Study context: No age, gender or cell yield differences were seen between patients and healthy donors.

Comment on this clone: Its antigen is unidentified.

TCRB transcripts that were expressed got sequenced, as all of the isolated RNA had been reverse transcribed. Data came from immunoSEQ multiplex PCR; TCRdb stores just in-frame clones and leaves some out. The sample yields 500,000 to 850,000 clones, roughly an eighth seen once. Findings of the study overall: In every one of the four CD4+ subsets, TCRB CDR3s were moderately but significantly shorter in Type 1 diabetes patients. TCRB rearrangement may or may not be influenced by HLA type; here this remained unresolved.

Naive, central memory, regulatory and stem cell-like memory cells within the CD4+ compartment were sorted using CD45RO/CCR7/CD25/CD127/CD95/CD27. The sample was naive CD4+ T cells from blood. The sequence derives from a man between 18 and 35 years old with type 1 diabetes.

In DNA form, the CDR3 reads TGTGCCAGCAGCTTATTGCCAGTCGCAGATACGCAGTATTTT. Protein product: CASSLLPVADTQYF. The rearrangement uses TRBV7-2 and TRBJ2-3; D is uncertain. The germline V and J ends were trimmed by 2 bases and 4 bases, with 10 bases remaining between them. Germline CDR1 reads SGHTA; CDR2 reads FQGNSA. The CDR3 loop spans 14 amino acids.